This TCR beta chain was recovered during a study of blood T cell repertoires in COVID-19. Overall study: From T cells, B-cell-depleted T cells, or PBMCs came the material, which was cDNA or gDNA.

CDR3 size: 13 residues. With 8 bases removed from V and 5 bases from J, the gap between germline ends came to 13 bases. In germline, CDR1 is SNHLY, CDR2 FYNNEI. Sequenced by immunoSEQ multiplex PCR; TCRdb stores in-frame clones only, minus some. This sample yields approximately 100,000 clones, of which 80% to 90% are seen a single time; approximately 20% belongs to the top ten. This receptor was taken from a human donor with acute or convalescent COVID-19. The donor label of this sample is uncertain. The chain joins TRBV2 to TRBJ1-5; D possibly corresponds to TRBD1 (5 bases). The sequenced sample was peripheral blood. CDR3 DNA sequence: TGTGCCAGCCAAATGGGGGGTGATCAGCCCCAGCATTTT. Translation gives CASQMGGDQPQHF.